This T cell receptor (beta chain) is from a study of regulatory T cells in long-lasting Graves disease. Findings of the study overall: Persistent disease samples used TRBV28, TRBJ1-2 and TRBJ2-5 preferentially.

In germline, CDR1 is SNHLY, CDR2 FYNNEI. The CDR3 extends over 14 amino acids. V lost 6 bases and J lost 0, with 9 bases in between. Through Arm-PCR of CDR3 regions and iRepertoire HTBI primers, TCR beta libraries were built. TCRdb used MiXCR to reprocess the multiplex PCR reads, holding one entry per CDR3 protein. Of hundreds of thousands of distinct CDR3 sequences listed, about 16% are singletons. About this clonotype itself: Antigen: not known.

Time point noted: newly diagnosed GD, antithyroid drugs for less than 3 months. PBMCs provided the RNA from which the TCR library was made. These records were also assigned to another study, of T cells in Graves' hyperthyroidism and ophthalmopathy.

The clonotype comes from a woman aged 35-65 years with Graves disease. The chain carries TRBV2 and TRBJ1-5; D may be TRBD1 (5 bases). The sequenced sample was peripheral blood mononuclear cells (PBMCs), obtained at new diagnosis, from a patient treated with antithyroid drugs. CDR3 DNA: TGTGCCAGCAGCGACAGATATAGCAATCAGCCCCAGCATTTT. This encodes CASSDRYSNQPQHF.